What follows are 14 T cell receptor beta chains derived from one specimen sequenced in a study of cytomegalovirus exposure and HLA in healthy donors. Researchers ran the PCR with 60 Vbeta and 13 Jbeta primers. Method: immunoSEQ multiplex PCR; TCRdb's copy keeps in-frame clones and lacks some. The specimen's table records fewer than 100,000 clones. The sequenced material came from PBMCs. These TCRs come from a man aged 45 to 65 in good health and CMV-seronegative.

The CDR3 reads CASSPGLAGANEQFF. The CDR3 coding sequence is TGCGCCAGCAGCCCGGGACTAGCGGGGGCAAATGAGCAGTTCTTC. The chain carries TRBV5-1 and TRBJ2-1; 14 bases map to TRBD2. The V gene end was trimmed by 4 bases and the J gene end by 7 bases; junction bases not matched to a gene: 4. The germline V gene has CDR1 SGHRS and CDR2 YFSETQ. The CDR3 has 15 amino acids.

This chain uses TRBV4-3 with TRBJ1-5, with TRBD1 as a possible D gene (6 bases). V was trimmed by 0 bases and J by 8 bases, leaving 14 bases between them. Germline lookup yields CDR1 LGHNA and CDR2 YSLEER. This CDR3 is 15 amino acids long. CDR3 bases: TGCGCCAGCAGCCAAGATACCCAGGGGTTCAAGCCCCAGCATTTT. It specifies CASSQDTQGFKPQHF.

The V call is TRBV6-6, the J call TRBJ2-7; 9 nucleotides align to TRBD2. CDR1 and CDR2 (germline): MNHNY, SVGAGI (reference sequence). This CDR3 has 15 residues. V was pared by 5 bases and J by 2 bases, with 7 bases of the junction left unmatched. The CDR3 DNA reads TGTGCCAGCAGTGACAGAGCGGGGGGCACCTACGAGCAGTACTTC. Protein product: CASSDRAGGTYEQYF.

V is TRBV27 and J is TRBJ2-7, with D perhaps matching TRBD1 (5 bases). The CDR3 totals 13 residues. V dropped 2 bases and J dropped 3 bases, with 8 bases sitting between them. The germline gives CDR1 MNHEY, CDR2 SMNVEV (reference sequence). This CDR3 is CASSLRGNYEQYF. The CDR3, as DNA: TGTGCCAGCAGTTTAAGGGGAAACTACGAGCAGTACTTC.

Remarks on this clone: The same CDR3 is also encoded by other DNA sequences in this sample. The chain recombines TRBV4-3 with TRBJ1-5, with D perhaps matching TRBD1 (5 bases). CDR1 is LGHNA and CDR2 is YSLEER in the germline V gene. The CDR3 has 14 amino acids. Trimming cost V 0 bases and J 6 bases, with 9 bases left between them. The CDR3 is CASSQEAGGQPQHF. CDR3 nucleotide sequence: TGCGCCAGCAGCCAAGAGGCGGGGGGTCAGCCCCAGCATTTT.

The chain carries TRBV25-1 and TRBJ1-2, with a weak D call TRBD1 (6 bases). The CDR3 has 14 amino acids. Germline V CDR1 and CDR2: MGHDK, SYGVNS. V dropped 4 bases and J dropped 0 bases, with 9 bases sitting between them. CDR3 sequence: CASSGGQPNYGYTF. The CDR3, as DNA: TGTGCCAGCAGTGGGGGACAACCTAACTATGGCTACACCTTC.

The J gene is TRBJ2-4, the V gene TRBV4-2; 11 bases map to TRBD2. Germline assignment: CDR1 LGHNA and CDR2 YNFKEQ. Trimming removed 0 bases from V and 6 bases from J; junction bases left unmatched: 4. The length of the CDR3 is 16 residues. CDR3 sequence reads: CASSQEPTSGGNIQYF. The CDR3 DNA reads as TGTGCCAGCAGCCAAGAACCTACTAGCGGGGGAAACATTCAGTACTTC.

The chain employs TRBV27 and TRBJ2-3, with D hard to call. Trimming left V 2 bases short and J 8 bases short, with 20 bases between. The CDR3 consists of 16 residues. Germline loops: CDR1 MNHEY, CDR2 SMNVEV (reference sequence). The chain's CDR3 is CASSLKAAPGRVTQYF. The CDR3, as DNA: TGTGCCAGCAGTTTAAAGGCGGCCCCCGGTAGAGTTACGCAGTATTTT.

The J gene is TRBJ1-2, the V gene TRBV6-6, with a tentative D call TRBD1 (6 bases). Germline CDR1 reads MNHNY; CDR2 reads SVGAGI (reference sequence). Trimming shortened V by 0 bases and J by 3 bases, and 8 bases separated the two germline ends. There are 14 residues in the CDR3. This chain's CDR3 is CASSYSAGDYGYTF. As DNA, the CDR3 is TGTGCCAGCAGTTACTCAGCAGGGGACTATGGCTACACCTTC.

This chain connects TRBV7-6 to TRBJ2-7; D is ambiguous. V lost 5 bases, J lost 2 bases, and 7 bases lay in between. In germline, CDR1 is SGHVS, CDR2 FNYEAQ. The CDR3 sequence is 12 residues long. The CDR3 loop is CASSDKTYEQYF. In DNA form, the CDR3 reads TGTGCCAGCAGCGACAAGACCTACGAGCAGTACTTC.

J is TRBJ2-5 and V is TRBV18; D is unclear. The end of the DNA aligns better with TRBJ2-7, so the J call may be wrong. This CDR3 spans 13 amino acids. The V gene's germline CDR1 is KGHSH and CDR2 LQKENI. The DNA of the CDR3 is TGTGCCAGCTCACCCGCGGCCTCCTACGAGCAGTACTTC. Translated, it gives CASSPAASYEQYF.

The DNA of the CDR3 is TGTGCCAGCAGTCTCCAGGGTGATGCTGAAGCTTTCTTT. It yields the protein CASSLQGDAEAFF. This rearrangement joins TRBV6-5 to TRBJ1-1; D possibly corresponds to TRBD1 (5 bases). Trimming left V 5 bases short and J 6 bases short, with 13 bases between. The CDR3 length is 13 residues. The germline CDR1 and CDR2 sequences are MNHEY and SVGAGI.

The rearrangement links TRBV18 to TRBJ1-2; 8 bases match TRBD1. Trimming at V came to 5 bases and at J to 7 bases, leaving 6 bases not matched to a gene. CDR3 size: 13 residues. CDR1 KGHSH and CDR2 LQKENI come from the germline V gene. CDR3 sequence: CASSATGESGYTF. CDR3 nucleotides: TGTGCCAGCTCAGCGACAGGGGAGTCTGGCTACACCTTC.

The chain recombines TRBV7-2 with TRBJ2-7; TRBD1 matches 7 bases. The V segment lost 4 bases and the J segment 6 bases; nucleotides outside the gene matches: 6. The CDR3 has 13 residues. In germline, CDR1 is SGHTA, CDR2 FQGNSA. DNA of the CDR3: TGTGCCAGCAGCTCTGGCACAGGGGTCGAGCAGTACTTC. This translates into CASSSGTGVEQYF. The entire variable domain, with the rest obtained from reference TRBV7-2 and TRBJ2-7, is as follows: GAGVSQSPSNKVTEKGKDVELRCDPISGHTALYWYRQSLGQGLEFLIYFQGNSAPDKSGLPSDRFSAERTGGSVSTLTIQRTQQEDSAVYLCASSSGTGVEQYFGPGTRLTVT.